This T cell receptor beta chain was captured by sequencing in a study of cytomegalovirus exposure and HLA in healthy donors. As concerns this clone: As yet, its antigen is unknown.

The PCR made use of 60 Vbeta and 13 Jbeta primers. The repertoire was sequenced with immunoSEQ multiplex PCR; TCRdb's copy has only in-frame clones and lacks some. The sample contains over 90,000 clones, 60% to 80% of which appear only once. The CDR3 covers 17 residues. Germline V gives CDR1 SGHNT, CDR2 YYREEE (reference sequence). J lost 1 base, V lost 4 bases, and 6 bases had no gene match. General study points: The study listed some 160 cytomegalovirus-associated TCR beta chains.

V is TRBV5-4 and J is TRBJ2-2, with 11 positions matching TRBD2. Source material: PBMCs. The clonotype was recovered from a woman in her sixties in good health and CMV-seropositive. CDR3: CASSDPSGGRNTGELFF. CDR3 in DNA: TGTGCCAGCAGCGACCCTAGCGGGGGGAGGAACACCGGGGAGCTGTTTTTT.